These T cell receptor beta chains were read from a single sample in a study of blood T cells in healthy people across ages. Each CDR3 protein is one row after TCRdb ran MiXCR on the 5' RACE reads. Among 500,000 to 650,000 distinct CDR3 sequences listed, about 25% were seen once. In addition, the sample was reused for a study of T cells of mothers and their children.

Sample: blood. All receptors come from a boy aged 2 to 9 in good health. Each CDR3 is given with its conserved first and last residue. A D gene is named only where the DNA matches it firmly. Size tells how often a clone was seen (once, few, many) or the class of an expanded clone, and some rows leave it out.

.,TRBV20-1,14,.,TRBJ2-3,TGCAGTGCCGGCCGTGGCGGGGTCACAGATACGCAGTATTTT,CSAGRGGVTDTQYF
TRBD2,TRBV6-1,16,few,TRBJ2-5,TGTGCCAGCAGTGAAGTTCGATGGACTAGTGGGGAGACCCAGTACTTC,CASSEVRWTSGETQYF
.,TRBV5-5,13,.,TRBJ1-2,TGTGCCAGCAGCTTGGGCGCTCGCCATGGCTACACCTTC,CASSLGARHGYTF
.,TRBV28,15,few,TRBJ2-5,TGTGCCAGCAGTCCCCCGGGTACGAGCCAAGAGACCCAGTACTTC,CASSPPGTSQETQYF
TRBD1,TRBV5-1,15,.,TRBJ1-4,TGCGCCAGCAGCTCCACAACAGGGGGTCATGAAAAACTGTTTTTT,CASSSTTGGHEKLFF
TRBD1,TRBV20-1,13,.,TRBJ2-3,TGCAGTGCTCCGGGACAGATCGTAGATACGCAGTATTTT,CSAPGQIVDTQYF
TRBD1,TRBV5-5,13,.,TRBJ2-7,TGTGCCAGCAGCCCGTGGACAGGGATCGAGCAGTACTTC,CASSPWTGIEQYF
TRBD1,TRBV18,15,.,TRBJ2-1,TGTGCCAGCTCACCACCGACAGGGTTGGGCAATGAGCAGTTCTTC,CASSPPTGLGNEQFF
TRBD2,TRBV29-1,13,few,TRBJ2-5,TGCAGCGTTCGAAATCGGGGGGGTGAGACCCAGTACTTC,CSVRNRGGETQYF
.,TRBV20-1,16,.,TRBJ2-3,TGCAGTGCTAGAGATGCGGGTAGCGGTCTCACAGATACGCAGTATTTT,CSARDAGSGLTDTQYF
TRBD2,TRBV7-2,15,few,TRBJ2-5,TGTGCCAGCAGCTTCAACCTAGCGGGCCAAGAGACCCAGTACTTC,CASSFNLAGQETQYF
.,TRBV9,13,.,TRBJ2-5,TGTGCCAGCAGCCCCCCGGCCGGGGAGACCCAGTACTTC,CASSPPAGETQYF
TRBD1,TRBV7-2,14,few,TRBJ2-5,TGTGCCAGCAGCCAGACAGGGTACGAAAAGACCCAGTACTTC,CASSQTGYEKTQYF
.,TRBV18,13,.,TRBJ1-4,TGTGCCAGCTCACTACCCGGGACAGAAAAACTGTTTTTT,CASSLPGTEKLFF